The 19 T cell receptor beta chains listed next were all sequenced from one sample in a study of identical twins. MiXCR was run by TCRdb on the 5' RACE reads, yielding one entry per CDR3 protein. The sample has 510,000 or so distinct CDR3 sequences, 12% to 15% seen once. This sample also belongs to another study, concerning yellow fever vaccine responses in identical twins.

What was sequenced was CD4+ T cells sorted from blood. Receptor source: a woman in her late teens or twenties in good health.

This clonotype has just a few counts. The CDR3 reads CASSFLLQYEQYF. The CDR3 region has the DNA TGTGCCAGCAGCTTCTTGCTACAATACGAGCAGTACTTC. This chain connects TRBV11-1 to TRBJ2-7; no reliable D call. Trimming removed 3 bases from V and 4 bases from J, with 10 bases in between. This CDR3 comprises 13 residues. Germline values: CDR1 SGHAT, CDR2 FQDESV (reference sequence).

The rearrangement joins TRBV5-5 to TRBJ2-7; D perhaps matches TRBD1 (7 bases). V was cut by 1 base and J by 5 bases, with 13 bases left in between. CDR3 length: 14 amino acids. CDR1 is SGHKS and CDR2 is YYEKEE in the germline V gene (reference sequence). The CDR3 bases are TGTGCCAGCAGCTTGTCAGGGGGGTCCAACGAGCAGTACGTC. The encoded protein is CASSLSGGSNEQYV.

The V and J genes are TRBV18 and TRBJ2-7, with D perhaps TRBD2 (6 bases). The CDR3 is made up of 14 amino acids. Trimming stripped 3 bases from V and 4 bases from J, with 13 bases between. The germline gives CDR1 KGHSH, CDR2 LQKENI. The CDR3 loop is CASSPGLPRYEQYF. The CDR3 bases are TGTGCCAGCTCACCGGGACTTCCGAGGTACGAGCAGTACTTC. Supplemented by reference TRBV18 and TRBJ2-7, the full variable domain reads NAGVMQNPRHLVRRRGQEARLRCSPMKGHSHVYWYRQLPEEGLKFMVYLQKENIIDESGMPKERFSAEFPKEGPSILRIQQVVRGDSAAYFCASSPGLPRYEQYFGPGTRLTVT.

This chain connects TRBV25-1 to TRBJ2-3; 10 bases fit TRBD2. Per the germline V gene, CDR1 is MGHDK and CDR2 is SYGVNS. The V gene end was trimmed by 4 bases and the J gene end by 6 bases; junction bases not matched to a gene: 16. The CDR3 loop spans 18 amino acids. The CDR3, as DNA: TGTGCCAGCAGTGCCCAAAGGAGGCTAGCGGGAGTCCGGGATACGCAGTATTTT. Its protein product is CASSAQRRLAGVRDTQYF. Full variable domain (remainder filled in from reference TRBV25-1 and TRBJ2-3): EADIYQTPRYLVIGTGKKITLECSQTMGHDKMYWYQQDPGMELHLIHYSYGVNSTEKGDLSSESTVSRIRTEHFPLTLESARPSHTSQYLCASSAQRRLAGVRDTQYFGPGTRLTVL.

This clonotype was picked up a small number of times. The CDR3 region is CSAKGTGKETQYF. In nucleotides, the CDR3 is TGCAGTGCTAAAGGGACAGGGAAGGAGACCCAGTACTTC. The gene calls are TRBV20-1 and TRBJ2-5, with TRBD1 matching 9 bases. CDR3 size: 13 residues. CDR1 and CDR2 (germline): DFQATT, SNEGSKA (reference sequence). V trimming: 4 bases; J trimming: 5 bases; junction bases outside the gene matches: 5.

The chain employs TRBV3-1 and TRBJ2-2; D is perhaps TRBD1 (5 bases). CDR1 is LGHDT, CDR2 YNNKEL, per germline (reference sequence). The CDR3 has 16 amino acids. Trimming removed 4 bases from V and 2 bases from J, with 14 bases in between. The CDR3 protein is CASSPGSGFNTGELFF. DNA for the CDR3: TGTGCCAGCAGCCCAGGGTCCGGGTTTAACACCGGGGAGCTGTTTTTT.

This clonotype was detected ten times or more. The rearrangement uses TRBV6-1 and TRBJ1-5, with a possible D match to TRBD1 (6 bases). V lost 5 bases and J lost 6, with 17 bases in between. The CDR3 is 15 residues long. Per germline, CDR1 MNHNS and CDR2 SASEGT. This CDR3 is CASSQFTGFGQPQHF. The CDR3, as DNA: TGTGCCAGCAGTCAATTTACAGGGTTCGGTCAGCCCCAGCATTTT.

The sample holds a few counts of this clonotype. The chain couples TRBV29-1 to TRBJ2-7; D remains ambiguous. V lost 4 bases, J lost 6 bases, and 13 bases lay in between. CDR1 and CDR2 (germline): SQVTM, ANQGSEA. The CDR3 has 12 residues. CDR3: CSVGTSPGEQYF. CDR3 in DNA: TGCAGCGTTGGTACCTCTCCAGGCGAGCAGTACTTC.

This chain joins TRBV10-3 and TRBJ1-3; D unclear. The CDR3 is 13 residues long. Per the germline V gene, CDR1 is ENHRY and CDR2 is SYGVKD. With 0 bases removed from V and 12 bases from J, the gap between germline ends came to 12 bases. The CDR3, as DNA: TGTGCCATCAGTGAGTCCCCGACCGCTAACATATATTTT. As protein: CAISESPTANIYF.

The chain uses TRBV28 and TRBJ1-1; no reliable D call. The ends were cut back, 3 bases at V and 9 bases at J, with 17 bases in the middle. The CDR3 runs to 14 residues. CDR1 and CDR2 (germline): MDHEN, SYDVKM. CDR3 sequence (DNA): TGTGCCAGCAGTTTTGGAGGAGGGTCATCAAAAGCTTTCTTT. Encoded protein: CASSFGGGSSKAFF.

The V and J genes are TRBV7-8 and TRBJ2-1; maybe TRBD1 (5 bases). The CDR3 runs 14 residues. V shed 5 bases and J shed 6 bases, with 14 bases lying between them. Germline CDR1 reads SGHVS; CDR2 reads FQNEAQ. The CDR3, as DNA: TGTGCCAGCAGCCCAGGGTTACCCCCCAATGAGCAGTTCTTC. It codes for CASSPGLPPNEQFF.

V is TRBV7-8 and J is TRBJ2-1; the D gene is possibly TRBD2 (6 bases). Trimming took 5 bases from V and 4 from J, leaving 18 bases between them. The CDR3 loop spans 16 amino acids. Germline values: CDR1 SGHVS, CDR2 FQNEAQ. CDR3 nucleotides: TGTGCCAGCAGCACCGGGGGTAGCGGCGTTTACAATGAGCAGTTCTTC. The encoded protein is CASSTGGSGVYNEQFF.

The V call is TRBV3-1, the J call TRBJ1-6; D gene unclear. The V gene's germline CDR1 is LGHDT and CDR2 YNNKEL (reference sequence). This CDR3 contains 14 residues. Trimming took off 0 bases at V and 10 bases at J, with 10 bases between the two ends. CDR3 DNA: TGTGCCAGCAGCCAAGATCTGGGTTTATCACCCCTCCACTTT. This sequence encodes CASSQDLGLSPLHF.

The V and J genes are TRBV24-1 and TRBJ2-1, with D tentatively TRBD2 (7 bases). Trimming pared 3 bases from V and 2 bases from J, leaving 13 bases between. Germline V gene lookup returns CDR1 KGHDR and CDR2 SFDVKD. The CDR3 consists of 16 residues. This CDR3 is CATSDGGGQTYNEQFF. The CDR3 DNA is TGTGCCACCAGTGATGGGGGGGGGCAGACCTACAATGAGCAGTTCTTC.

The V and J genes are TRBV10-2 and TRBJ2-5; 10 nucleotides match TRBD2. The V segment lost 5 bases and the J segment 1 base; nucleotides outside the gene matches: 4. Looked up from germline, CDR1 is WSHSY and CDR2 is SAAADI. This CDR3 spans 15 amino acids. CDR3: CASSNIAGGQETQYF. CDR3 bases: TGCGCCAGCAGTAACATAGCGGGGGGCCAAGAGACCCAGTACTTC.

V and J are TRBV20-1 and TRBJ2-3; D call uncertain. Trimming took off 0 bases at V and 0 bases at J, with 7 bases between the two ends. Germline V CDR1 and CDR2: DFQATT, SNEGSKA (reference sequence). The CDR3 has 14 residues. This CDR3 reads CSARDLSSTDTQYF. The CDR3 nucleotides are TGCAGTGCTAGAGATCTAAGTAGCACAGATACGCAGTATTTT.

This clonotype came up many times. CDR3 bases: TGCAGCGTTGTTTACGGATATAGCAATCAGCCCCAGCATTTT. It encodes CSVVYGYSNQPQHF. The chain combines TRBV29-1 with TRBJ1-5; no clear D gene. From germline, CDR1 is SQVTM and CDR2 ANQGSEA. V was shortened by 4 bases and J by 0 bases, with 10 bases between the two germline ends. The CDR3 covers 14 residues.

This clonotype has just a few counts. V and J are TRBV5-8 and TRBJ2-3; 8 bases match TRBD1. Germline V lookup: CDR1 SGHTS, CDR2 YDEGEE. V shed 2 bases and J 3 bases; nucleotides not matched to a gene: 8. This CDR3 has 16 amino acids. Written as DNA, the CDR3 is TGTGCCAGCAGCTTTTTACCAGGGGGCGGAACAGATACGCAGTATTTT. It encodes CASSFLPGGGTDTQYF.

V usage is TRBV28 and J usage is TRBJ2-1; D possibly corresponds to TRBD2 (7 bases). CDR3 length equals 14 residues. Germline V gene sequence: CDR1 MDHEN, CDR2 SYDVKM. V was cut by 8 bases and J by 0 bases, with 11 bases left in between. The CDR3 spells CASGRGPSYNEQFF. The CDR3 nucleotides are TGTGCCAGCGGGCGGGGGCCCTCCTACAATGAGCAGTTCTTC.